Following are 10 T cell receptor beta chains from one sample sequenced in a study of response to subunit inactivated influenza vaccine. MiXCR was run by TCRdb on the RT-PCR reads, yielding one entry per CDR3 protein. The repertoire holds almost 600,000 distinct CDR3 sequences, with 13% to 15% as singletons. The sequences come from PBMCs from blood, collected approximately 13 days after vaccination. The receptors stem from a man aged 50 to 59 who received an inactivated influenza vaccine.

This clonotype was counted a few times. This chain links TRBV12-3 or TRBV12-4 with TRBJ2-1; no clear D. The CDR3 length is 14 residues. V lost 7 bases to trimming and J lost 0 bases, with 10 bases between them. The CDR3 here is CASTQLSSYNEQFF. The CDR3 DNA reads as TGTGCCAGCACCCAGTTGAGCTCCTACAATGAGCAGTTCTTC.

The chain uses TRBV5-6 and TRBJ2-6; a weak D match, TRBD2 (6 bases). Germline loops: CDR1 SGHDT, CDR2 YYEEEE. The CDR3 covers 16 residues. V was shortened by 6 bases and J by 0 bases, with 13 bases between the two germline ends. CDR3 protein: CASTRRDFSGANVLTF. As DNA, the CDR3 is TGTGCCAGCACCCGACGGGACTTCTCTGGGGCCAACGTCCTGACTTTC.

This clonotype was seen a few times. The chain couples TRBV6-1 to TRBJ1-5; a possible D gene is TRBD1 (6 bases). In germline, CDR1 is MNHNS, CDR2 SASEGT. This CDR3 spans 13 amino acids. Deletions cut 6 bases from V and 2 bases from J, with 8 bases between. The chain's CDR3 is CASRKGGNQPQHF. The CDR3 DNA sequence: TGTGCCAGCAGAAAGGGGGGCAATCAGCCCCAGCATTTT.

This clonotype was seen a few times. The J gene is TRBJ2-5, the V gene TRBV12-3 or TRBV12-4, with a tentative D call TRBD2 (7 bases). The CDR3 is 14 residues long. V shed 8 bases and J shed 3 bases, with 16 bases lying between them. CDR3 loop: CASGRGAYEETQYF. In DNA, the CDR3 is TGTGCCAGCGGCCGGGGGGCGTACGAAGAGACCCAGTACTTC.

CDR3 region: CASSPAANTGELFF. CDR3 sequence (DNA): TGTGCCAGCAGCCCGGCTGCGAACACCGGGGAGCTGTTTTTT. This rearrangement joins TRBV12-3 or TRBV12-4 to TRBJ2-2; the D is unclear. Trimming stripped 6 bases from V and 0 bases from J, with 8 bases between. The CDR3 has 14 amino acids.

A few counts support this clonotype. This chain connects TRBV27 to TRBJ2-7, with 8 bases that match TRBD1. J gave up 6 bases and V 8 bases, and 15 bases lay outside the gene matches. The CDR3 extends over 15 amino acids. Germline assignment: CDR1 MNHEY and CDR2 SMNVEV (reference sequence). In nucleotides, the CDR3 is TGTGCCAGCGCCAGGTCGGGGACAGGTAGCGGCGAGCAGTACTTC. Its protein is CASARSGTGSGEQYF.

As DNA, the CDR3 is TGTGCCAGCAGACACACTAGCACAGATACGCAGTATTTT. Translating it yields CASRHTSTDTQYF. The chain recombines TRBV7-6 with TRBJ2-3; no clear D. Germline CDR1 reads SGHVS; CDR2 reads FNYEAQ. The germline V and J ends were trimmed by 6 bases and 0 bases, with 7 bases remaining between them. The CDR3 is 13 amino acids.

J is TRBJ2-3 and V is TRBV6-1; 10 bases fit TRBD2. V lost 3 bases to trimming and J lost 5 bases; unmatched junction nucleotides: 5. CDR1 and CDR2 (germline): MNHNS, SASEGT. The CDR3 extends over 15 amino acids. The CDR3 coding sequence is TGTGCCAGCAGTGAGGGACTAGCGTCGGGAGATACGCAGTATTTT. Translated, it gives CASSEGLASGDTQYF.

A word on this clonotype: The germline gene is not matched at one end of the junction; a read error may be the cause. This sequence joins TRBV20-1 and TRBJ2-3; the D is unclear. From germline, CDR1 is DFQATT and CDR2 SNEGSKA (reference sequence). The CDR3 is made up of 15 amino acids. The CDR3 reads CGARDRVAGTDTQYF. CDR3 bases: TGCGGTGCTAGAGATCGGGTAGCTGGGACAGATACGCAGTATTTT.

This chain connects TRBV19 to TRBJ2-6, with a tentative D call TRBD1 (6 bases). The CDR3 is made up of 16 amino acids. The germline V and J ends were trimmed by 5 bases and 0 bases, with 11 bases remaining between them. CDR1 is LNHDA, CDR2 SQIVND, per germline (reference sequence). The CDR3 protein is CASSPRDNSGANVLTF. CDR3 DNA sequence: TGTGCCAGTAGTCCTCGGGACAACTCTGGGGCCAACGTCCTGACTTTC. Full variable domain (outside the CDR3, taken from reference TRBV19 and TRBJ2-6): DGGITQSPKYLFRKEGQNVTLSCEQNLNHDAMYWYRQDPGQGLRLIYYSQIVNDFQKGDIAEGYSVSREKKESFPLTVTSAQKNPTAFYLCASSPRDNSGANVLTFGAGSRLTVL.